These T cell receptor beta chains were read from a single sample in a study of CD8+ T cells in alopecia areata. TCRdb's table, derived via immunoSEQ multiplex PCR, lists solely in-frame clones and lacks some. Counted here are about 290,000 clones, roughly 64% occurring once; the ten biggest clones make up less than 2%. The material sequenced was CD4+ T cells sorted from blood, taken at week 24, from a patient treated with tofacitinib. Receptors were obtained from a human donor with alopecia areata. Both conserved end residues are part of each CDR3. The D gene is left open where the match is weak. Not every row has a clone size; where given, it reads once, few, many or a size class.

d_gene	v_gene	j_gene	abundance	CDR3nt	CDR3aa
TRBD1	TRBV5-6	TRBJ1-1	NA	TGTGCCAGCAGCCCGGGACAGGGGGCAACTGAAGCTTTCTTT	CASSPGQGATEAFF
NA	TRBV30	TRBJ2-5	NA	TGTGCCTGGGGGCGCCTTTGGACGGGGTACTTC	CAWGRLWTGYF
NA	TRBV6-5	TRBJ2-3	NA	TGTGCCAGCAGTTACTCGTATCCCAGGGAAACGCAGTATTTT	CASSYSYPRETQYF
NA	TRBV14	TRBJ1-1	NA	TGTGCCAGCAGCCGTCTACAGTACATCCCTAGCACTGAAGCTTTCTTT	CASSRLQYIPSTEAFF
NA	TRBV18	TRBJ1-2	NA	TGTGCCAGCTCACCCGACAGCACACGAGACTATGGCTACACCTTC	CASSPDSTRDYGYTF
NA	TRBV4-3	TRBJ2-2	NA	TGCGCCAGCAGCCAAGATCGCACCGGGGAGCTGTTTTTT	CASSQDRTGELFF
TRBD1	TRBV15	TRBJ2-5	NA	TGTGCCACCAGCAGAGATGACAGGGTGGAGACCCAGTACTTC	CATSRDDRVETQYF
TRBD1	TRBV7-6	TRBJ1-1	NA	TGTGCCAGCAGCTCGGGGACAGGACGCACTACTGAAGCTTTCTTT	CASSSGTGRTTEAFF
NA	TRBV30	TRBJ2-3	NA	TGTGCCTGGAGTGTGGGGGAGAATACGCAGTATTTT	CAWSVGENTQYF
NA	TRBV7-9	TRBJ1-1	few	TGTGCCAGCAGCTTAGAGGGAAGGACTGAAGCTTTCTTT	CASSLEGRTEAFF
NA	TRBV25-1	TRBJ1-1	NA	TGTGCCAGCAGTGCCGACAGGAACACTGAAGCTTTCTTT	CASSADRNTEAFF
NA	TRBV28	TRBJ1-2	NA	TGTGCCAGCAGTTCCGAGGGGGTTGCCTCGGGCTACACCTTC	CASSSEGVASGYTF
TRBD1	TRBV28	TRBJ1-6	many	TGTGCCAGCAGTTTAGCCACCCCAACAGGGGGCAATTCACCCCTCCACTTT	CASSLATPTGGNSPLHF
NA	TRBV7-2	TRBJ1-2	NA	TGTGCCAGCAGCTTACGAGGGAACTATGGCTACACCTTC	CASSLRGNYGYTF
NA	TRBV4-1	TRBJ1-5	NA	TGCGCCAGCAAGGTCGTCGGGCAGGGGAATGATCAGCCCCAGCATTTT	CASKVVGQGNDQPQHF
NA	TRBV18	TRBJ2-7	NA	TGTGCCAGCTCACCCCCGGGCTCCTACGAGCAGTACTTC	CASSPPGSYEQYF
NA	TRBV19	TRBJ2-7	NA	TGTGCCAGTAAGTCGACGGGACAATCCTACGAGCAGTACTTC	CASKSTGQSYEQYF
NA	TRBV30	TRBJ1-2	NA	TGTGCCTGGAGGGGAGGGGACCGGGATGGCTACACCTTC	CAWRGGDRDGYTF
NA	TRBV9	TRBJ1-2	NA	TGTGCCAGCAGCGTAGGGGAGAATTATGGCTACACCTTC	CASSVGENYGYTF
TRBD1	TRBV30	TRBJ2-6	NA	TGTGCCTGGAGGCAGGGGGCGGCTGGGGCCAACGTCCTGACTTTC	CAWRQGAAGANVLTF
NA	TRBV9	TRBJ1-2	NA	TGTGCCAGCAGCGTTCACACAGGGAGGGTAGGCTACACCTTC	CASSVHTGRVGYTF
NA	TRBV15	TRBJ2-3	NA	TGTGCCACCAGGCCTAGACTAGTTACAGATACGCAGTATTTT	CATRPRLVTDTQYF
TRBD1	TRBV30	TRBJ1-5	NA	TGTGCCTGGAGTGTACGGGGGACAGGGGGCTATAGCAATCAGCCCCAGCATTTT	CAWSVRGTGGYSNQPQHF
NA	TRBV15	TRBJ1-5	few	TGTGCCACCAGCAGAGAACTCGAGGCGACGAAGCATTTT	CATSRELEATKHF
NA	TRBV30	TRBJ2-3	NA	TGTGCCTGGAGTGTACTACCAGATACGCAGTATTTT	CAWSVLPDTQYF
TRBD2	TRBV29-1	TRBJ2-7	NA	TGCAGCGTTCGTGGGACTAATCCCTACGAGCAGTACTTC	CSVRGTNPYEQYF
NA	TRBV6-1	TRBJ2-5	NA	TGTGCCAGCAGTGAACTCGAGACCCAGTACTTC	CASSELETQYF
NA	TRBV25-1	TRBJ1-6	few	TGTGCCAGCAGGGCCCTACAGGGATCCTATAATTCACCCCTCCACTTT	CASRALQGSYNSPLHF
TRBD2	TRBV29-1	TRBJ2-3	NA	TGCAGCGTCCTCAGGCGAAGCGGGGTCACAGATACGCAGTATTTT	CSVLRRSGVTDTQYF
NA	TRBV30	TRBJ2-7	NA	TGTGCCTGGAGTGTACGAGGAGCGGGGGACAGGGCCTCCTACGAGCAGTACTTC	CAWSVRGAGDRASYEQYF
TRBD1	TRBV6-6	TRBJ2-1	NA	TGTGCCAGCAGTTACTCGGGACAGGTCTCCAATGAGCAGTTCTTC	CASSYSGQVSNEQFF
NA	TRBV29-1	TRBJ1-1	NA	TGCAGCGTTGCACAGGGCATGAACACTGAAGCTTTCTTT	CSVAQGMNTEAFF
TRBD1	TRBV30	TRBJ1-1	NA	TGTGCCTGGAGCAGACAGGGGAACACTGAAGCTTTCTTT	CAWSRQGNTEAFF
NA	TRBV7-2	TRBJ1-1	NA	TGTGCCAGCAGCCTATTGGGAGGGGGAAACACTGAAGCTTTCTTT	CASSLLGGGNTEAFF
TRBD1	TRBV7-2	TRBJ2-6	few	TGTGCCAGCAGCTTAAGCCTTACAGGGGCTGGGGCCAACGTCCTGACTTTC	CASSLSLTGAGANVLTF
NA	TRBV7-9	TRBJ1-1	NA	TGTGCCAGCAGCTCCTCCGGGTCAGGGACTGAAGCTTTCTTT	CASSSSGSGTEAFF
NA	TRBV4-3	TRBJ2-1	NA	TGCGCCAGCAGCCAAGGCGGCCTTCCGACGAATGAGCAGTTCTTC	CASSQGGLPTNEQFF
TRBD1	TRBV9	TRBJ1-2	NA	TGTGCCAGCAGCGTAGAGGGGACAGGGGTCTATGGCTACACCTTC	CASSVEGTGVYGYTF
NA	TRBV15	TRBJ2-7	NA	TGTGCCACCAGCAGAGAAGGGTGGCTCCGGTTCTTC	CATSREGWLRFF